The 24 T cell receptor beta chains given below trace back to one sample, sequenced in a study of cytomegalovirus exposure and HLA in healthy donors. 60 Vbeta and 13 Jbeta primers were used in PCR. Produced via immunoSEQ multiplex PCR; TCRdb's table is partial and in-frame only. The sample gives 150,000 to 200,000 clones, 77% of which show up once; 1.4% to 1.5% is in the top ten. Sequenced: PBMCs. The receptors were gathered from a woman under 40 in good health and CMV-seropositive.

This clone was observed once. The chain links TRBV27 to TRBJ2-7; 8 nucleotides match TRBD1. The CDR3 is 16 residues long. Trimming removed 5 bases from V and 0 bases from J; junction bases left unmatched: 9. Germline-derived CDR1 and CDR2 are MNHEY and SMNVEV (reference sequence). The CDR3 nucleotides read TGTGCCAGCAGTCCAAGACCGGACAGGGCCTCCTACGAGCAGTACTTC. Amino acid sequence: CASSPRPDRASYEQYF.

The chain links TRBV28 to TRBJ2-3, with 10 bases matching TRBD2. J was trimmed by 4 bases and V by 5 bases; bases with no gene match: 3. In germline, CDR1 is MDHEN, CDR2 SYDVKM. The length of the CDR3 is 14 residues. The DNA of the CDR3 is TGTGCCAGCAGTCCCACTAGCGGGGCAGATACGCAGTATTTT. Translated, it gives CASSPTSGADTQYF. Filled out from reference TRBV28 and TRBJ2-3, the complete variable domain reads DVKVTQSSRYLVKRTGEKVFLECVQDMDHENMFWYRQDPGLGLRLIYFSYDVKMKEKGDIPEGYSVSREKKERFSLILESASTNQTSMYLCASSPTSGADTQYFGPGTRLTVL.

The chain uses TRBV5-1 and TRBJ1-1; TRBD1 agrees at 8 bases. The germline V gene encodes CDR1 SGHRS and CDR2 YFSETQ. The CDR3 length is 16 residues. Trimming took 2 bases from V and 2 from J; bases not matched to a gene: 8. The CDR3 protein is CASSFGTGQVNTEAFF. The CDR3 DNA reads as TGCGCCAGCAGCTTCGGGACAGGTCAAGTAAACACTGAAGCTTTCTTT.

The chain recombines TRBV5-5 with TRBJ1-5; tentatively, D is TRBD1 (5 bases). The CDR3 is made up of 17 amino acids. CDR1 SGHKS and CDR2 YYEKEE come from the germline V gene (reference sequence). Trimming removed 1 base at V and 0 bases at J, with 14 bases between. Here the CDR3 reads CASSLTGLIYSNQPQHF. The CDR3 DNA sequence: TGTGCCAGCAGCTTGACAGGCCTAATCTATAGCAATCAGCCCCAGCATTTT.

V gene TRBV9 combines with J gene TRBJ2-5; 12 bases agree with TRBD2. This CDR3 has 16 residues. Losses at the gene ends were 4 bases for V and 2 bases for J; bases not matched to a gene: 6. The germline CDR1 and CDR2 sequences are SGDLS and YYNGEE. The CDR3 here is CASSTGTSGSQETQYF. In DNA, the CDR3 is TGTGCCAGCAGCACAGGGACTAGCGGGTCACAAGAGACCCAGTACTTC.

This sequence joins TRBV5-5 and TRBJ2-7, with D possibly being TRBD1 (6 bases). Per the germline V gene, CDR1 is SGHKS and CDR2 is YYEKEE (reference sequence). This CDR3 spans 15 amino acids. The V gene lost 3 bases and the J gene lost 3 bases, with 16 bases spanning the gap. The CDR3 spells CASSSSRDTNYEQYF. The CDR3, as DNA: TGTGCCAGCAGCTCAAGCCGGGACACTAACTACGAGCAGTACTTC. Full variable domain (rest looked up from reference TRBV5-5 and TRBJ2-7): DAGVTQSPTHLIKTRGQQVTLRCSPISGHKSVSWYQQVLGQGPQFIFQYYEKEERGRGNFPDRFSARQFPNYSSELNVNALLLGDSALYLCASSSSRDTNYEQYFGPGTRLTVT.

The chain uses TRBV4-3 and TRBJ1-3; TRBD1 matches at 8 bases. From germline, CDR1 is LGHNA and CDR2 YSLEER. With 0 bases clipped from V and 0 bases from J, the junction kept 7 bases outside the gene matches. The CDR3 extends over 18 amino acids. CDR3 nucleotide sequence: TGCGCCAGCAGCCAAGAGGGTGGGACAGGCATCTCTGGAAACACCATATATTTT. Its translation is CASSQEGGTGISGNTIYF.

The J gene is TRBJ2-3, the V gene TRBV6-5, with D maybe TRBD2 (6 bases). This CDR3 has 14 amino acids. V lost 2 bases, J lost 1 base, and 7 bases lay in between. The V gene's germline CDR1 is MNHEY and CDR2 SVGAGI. CDR3 in amino acids: CASSYGEGTDTQYF. As DNA, the CDR3 is TGTGCCAGCAGTTACGGGGAGGGCACAGATACGCAGTATTTT.

The V call is TRBV11-3, the J call TRBJ2-5; TRBD1 matches at 12 bases. The CDR3 is 15 amino acids. Per germline, CDR1 SGHNT and CDR2 YENEEA. The V segment lost 5 bases and the J segment 4 bases; nucleotides outside the gene matches: 5. CDR3 residues: CASSHGTGGVETQYF. The CDR3 nucleotides are TGTGCCAGCAGCCACGGGACAGGGGGCGTAGAGACCCAGTACTTC.

The J gene is TRBJ2-2, the V gene TRBV7-9; 9 positions match TRBD2. In germline, CDR1 is SEHNR, CDR2 FQNEAQ (reference sequence). CDR3 length equals 19 residues. V lost 5 bases to trimming and J lost 1 base; unmatched junction nucleotides: 14. CDR3 sequence: CASSALQIASGVNTGELFF. CDR3 nucleotides: TGTGCCAGCAGCGCACTACAAATAGCTAGCGGGGTGAACACCGGGGAGCTGTTTTTT.

The chain joins TRBV30 to TRBJ2-7; maybe TRBD1 (6 bases). V was cut by 5 bases and J by 7 bases, with 27 bases left in between. Germline CDR1 GTSNPN, CDR2 SVGIG (reference sequence). The CDR3 length is 16 residues. The CDR3: CAWAGTTVEHVGEQYF. For the CDR3, the DNA is TGTGCCTGGGCCGGGACAACGGTAGAACACGTGGGGGAGCAGTACTTC.

This rearrangement joins TRBV6-6 to TRBJ2-7; TRBD1 is a possible D gene (5 bases). Germline V gene lookup returns CDR1 MNHNY and CDR2 SVGAGI (reference sequence). The CDR3 consists of 13 residues. V was trimmed by 6 bases and J by 3 bases, leaving 12 bases between them. CDR3 DNA sequence: TGTGCCAGCAGGACCTCAGACAGCTACGAGCAGTACTTC. Its translation is CASRTSDSYEQYF.

The chain carries TRBV19 and TRBJ2-7; no firm D call. CDR3 size: 14 residues. Germline CDR1 is LNHDA and CDR2 is SQIVND (reference sequence). Trimming cost V 3 bases and J 0 bases, with 9 bases left between them. The CDR3 nucleotides are TGTGCCAGTAGTATGCGTGCGAGCTCCTACGAGCAGTACTTC. Protein sequence: CASSMRASSYEQYF.

The rearrangement joins TRBV7-8 to TRBJ2-1; 7 nucleotides match TRBD1. The V and J ends lost 4 bases and 1 base, in that order; junction bases with no gene match: 19. From germline, CDR1 is SGHVS and CDR2 FQNEAQ. There are 20 residues in the CDR3. CDR3 sequence (DNA): TGTGCCAGCAGCTCAAGCCGTAGGACAGGCCCAAAGGCTTCCTACAATGAGCAGTTCTTC. This encodes CASSSSRRTGPKASYNEQFF.

J is TRBJ1-2 and V is TRBV7-6; TRBD1 aligns across 7 bases. The CDR3 is 16 residues long. CDR1 and CDR2 (germline): SGHVS, FNYEAQ. J lost 8 bases, V lost 5 bases, and 17 bases had no gene match. CDR3 DNA: TGTGCCAGCAGCGCAGCCCTAACAGGGGTCTCCCTAGGCTACACCTTC. As protein: CASSAALTGVSLGYTF.

V and J are TRBV5-1 and TRBJ2-7; TRBD1 is a possible D gene (5 bases). Per germline, CDR1 SGHRS and CDR2 YFSETQ. This CDR3 is 14 amino acids long. V lost 0 bases and J 2 bases, leaving 9 bases between the germline ends. CDR3 nucleotide sequence: TGCGCCAGCAGCTTGGGACAGATGCCCTACGAGCAGTACTTC. It yields the protein CASSLGQMPYEQYF.

This clone was counted between two and nine times. The chain uses TRBV5-1 and TRBJ2-3; no reliable D call. Germline CDR1 reads SGHRS; CDR2 reads YFSETQ. Trimming took 2 bases from V and 3 from J, leaving 13 bases between them. The CDR3 has 15 residues. CDR3 sequence (DNA): TGCGCCAGCAGCTTTAAACCGGGTGGGACAGATACGCAGTATTTT. Residues: CASSFKPGGTDTQYF.

The chain employs TRBV5-1 and TRBJ2-1, with 7 bases that match TRBD1. From germline, CDR1 is SGHRS and CDR2 YFSETQ. V shed 0 bases, J shed 4 bases, and the junction held 7 bases outside the gene matches. There are 16 residues in the CDR3. CDR3 in DNA: TGCGCCAGCAGCTTGGAGGGACAGCAAAGTTACAATGAGCAGTTCTTC. Amino acids: CASSLEGQQSYNEQFF.

The V call is TRBV19, the J call TRBJ2-7; 8 bases fit TRBD2. This CDR3 contains 16 residues. The trim removed 3 bases at V and 4 bases at J, leaving 11 bases unmatched. Germline CDR1 reads LNHDA; CDR2 reads SQIVND (reference sequence). The CDR3 DNA reads as TGTGCCAGTAGTATCCCCGGAGCGGGAGATCGGTACGAGCAGTACTTC. Encoded protein: CASSIPGAGDRYEQYF.

Comments on this clone: One junction end does not reproduce the germline sequence, and a read error may be involved. J is TRBJ2-7 and V is TRBV7-9; D is undetermined. The CDR3 covers 16 residues. CDR1 and CDR2 from the germline V gene are SEHNR and FQNEAQ (reference sequence). The CDR3 DNA reads as TGTTCCAGCAGCCCGCGGTCATCCGGAGCCCTCTACGAGCAGTACTTC. Residues: CSSSPRSSGALYEQYF.

The gene calls are TRBV27 and TRBJ1-4; TRBD1 agrees at 7 bases. The CDR3 consists of 14 residues. V was pared by 5 bases and J by 7 bases, with 7 bases of the junction left unmatched. CDR1 and CDR2 from the germline V gene are MNHEY and SMNVEV (reference sequence). The CDR3, as DNA: TGTGCCAGCAGTCGGGACAGCTTGGGTGAAAAACTGTTTTTT. Translating gives CASSRDSLGEKLFF. Full variable domain (rest looked up from reference TRBV27 and TRBJ1-4): EAQVTQNPRYLITVTGKKLTVTCSQNMNHEYMSWYRQDPGLGLRQIYYSMNVEVTDKGDVPEGYKVSRKEKRNFPLILESPSPNQTSLYFCASSRDSLGEKLFFGSGTQLSVL.

The rearrangement links TRBV10-3 to TRBJ2-3; the match to TRBD2 covers 12 bases. The CDR3 extends over 24 amino acids. J was trimmed by 1 base and V by 2 bases; bases with no gene match: 25. Germline V CDR1 and CDR2: ENHRY, SYGVKD. The CDR3 here is CAISEPTPYSSGRAYSSGTDTQYF. The CDR3 DNA reads as TGTGCCATCAGTGAGCCCACACCCTATTCTAGCGGGAGGGCCTATAGTTCCGGCACAGATACGCAGTATTTT.

The genes are TRBV5-5 and TRBJ2-4, with 9 bases that match TRBD1. The J segment lost 7 bases and the V segment lost 2 bases, leaving 7 bases of the junction unmatched. Germline V lookup: CDR1 SGHKS, CDR2 YYEKEE (reference sequence). The CDR3 is 15 residues long. In DNA form, the CDR3 reads TGTGCCAGCAGCTTCAGGGGACAGGGAAGTAACATTCAGTACTTC. This sequence encodes CASSFRGQGSNIQYF.

About this clone: A junction end diverges from the germline sequence, so it may reflect a read error. The chain has TRBV2 and TRBJ2-7; 8 bases align to TRBD2. The CDR3 sequence is 13 residues long. The germline V gene has CDR1 SNHLY and CDR2 FYNNEI. The CDR3 region has the DNA TGCGCAACGGAGGGGATAGCGGGGTTCGAGCAGTACTTC. This sequence encodes CATEGIAGFEQYF.